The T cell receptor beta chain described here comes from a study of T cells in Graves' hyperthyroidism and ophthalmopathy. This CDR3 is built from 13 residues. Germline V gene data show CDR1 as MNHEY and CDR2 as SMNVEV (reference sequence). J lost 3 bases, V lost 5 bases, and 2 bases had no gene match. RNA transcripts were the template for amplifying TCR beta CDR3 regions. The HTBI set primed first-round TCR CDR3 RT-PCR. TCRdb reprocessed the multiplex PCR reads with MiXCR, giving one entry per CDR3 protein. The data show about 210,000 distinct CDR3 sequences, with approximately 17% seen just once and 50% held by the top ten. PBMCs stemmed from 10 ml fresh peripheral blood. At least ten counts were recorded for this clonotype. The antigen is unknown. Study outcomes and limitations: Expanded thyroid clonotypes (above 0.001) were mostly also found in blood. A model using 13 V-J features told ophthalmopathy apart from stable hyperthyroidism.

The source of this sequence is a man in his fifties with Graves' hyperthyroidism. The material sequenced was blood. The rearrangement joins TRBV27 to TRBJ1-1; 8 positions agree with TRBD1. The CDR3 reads CASSQGADTEAFF. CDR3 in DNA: TGTGCCAGCAGTCAGGGGGCGGACACTGAAGCTTTCTTT.